These 27 T cell receptor beta chains share one sample of origin, sequenced in a study of regulatory T cells in long-lasting Graves disease. Researchers made TCR beta libraries by using iRepertoire HTBI primers and running Arm-PCR on CDR3 regions. TCRdb itself ran the multiplex PCR reads through MiXCR, one entry per CDR3 protein. The sample includes fewer than 350,000 distinct CDR3 sequences, 15% to 20% of them seen just once. Time point in this sample: newly diagnosed GD, antithyroid drugs for less than 3 months. After RNA was extracted from PBMCs, the TCR library was made from it. Sequenced here: peripheral blood mononuclear cells (PBMCs), sampled at new diagnosis, from a patient treated with antithyroid drugs. Receptors originate from a female donor with Graves disease.

Turning to this clonotype: One base separates it from a far larger clone, so it is likely a read error. This chain's CDR3 is CAITPGLAGDGEQFF. The CDR3 region has the DNA TGTGCCATCACTCCGGGACTAGCGGGAGATGGCGAGCAGTTCTTC. The rearrangement joins TRBV10-3 to TRBJ2-1; TRBD2 agrees at 14 bases. V lost 7 bases and J lost 10; bases outside the gene matches: 9. CDR1 is ENHRY and CDR2 is SYGVKD in the germline V gene. The CDR3 has 15 amino acids.

This clonotype has only one observation. Only one base separates this from a far larger clonotype, so it likely reflects a read error. In DNA form, the CDR3 reads TGTGCCAGCGGCCTCAGGGAGAGCGCCTTTATCGATCAGCCCCAGCATTTT. Translation gives CASGLRESAFIDQPQHF. This chain joins TRBV7-3 and TRBJ1-5; TRBD1 is a possible D gene (5 bases). The germline CDR1 and CDR2 sequences are SGHTA and FQGTGA. Between the trimmed V and J ends, which lost 8 bases and 5 bases, there was a span of 25 bases. There are 17 residues in the CDR3.

This clonotype was recorded many times. V usage is TRBV6-1 and J usage is TRBJ2-5; D unresolved. The germline V gene encodes CDR1 MNHNS and CDR2 SASEGT. V lost 2 bases and J lost 9, with 10 bases in between. The CDR3 runs 12 residues. The CDR3 here is CASSEHLVAQYF. In DNA form, the CDR3 reads TGTGCCAGCAGTGAACACCTAGTAGCCCAGTACTTC.

CDR3 region: CASKLPDYPFDYEQYF. For the CDR3, the DNA is TGTGCCAGCAAGCTCCCAGACTATCCTTTCGACTACGAGCAGTACTTC. The V call is TRBV28, the J call TRBJ2-7; weak D call: TRBD2 (5 bases). The ends were cut back, 7 bases at V and 3 bases at J, with 22 bases in the middle. The CDR3 is 16 residues long. CDR1 and CDR2 from the germline V gene are MDHEN and SYDVKM.

This rearrangement joins TRBV27 to TRBJ2-7; 7 bases are shared with TRBD2. Germline CDR1 MNHEY, CDR2 SMNVEV (reference sequence). The J segment lost 2 bases and the V segment lost 5 bases, leaving 12 bases of the junction unmatched. There are 16 residues in the CDR3. The DNA for the CDR3 is TGTGCCAGCAGTCCATCCGGGACTATCGGTACCTACGAGCAGTACTTC. Translating it yields CASSPSGTIGTYEQYF.

The gene calls are TRBV18 and TRBJ2-7; D is ambiguous. Looked up from germline, CDR1 is KGHSH and CDR2 is LQKENI. The CDR3 has 14 amino acids. Trimming cost V 1 base and J 2 bases, with 9 bases left between them. CDR3 bases: TGTGCCAGCTCACCACGTGGCGGCGCCTACGAGCAGTACTTC. Translated: CASSPRGGAYEQYF.

V is TRBV2 and J is TRBJ2-3, with 11 bases aligning to TRBD2. Per germline, CDR1 SNHLY and CDR2 FYNNEI. The ends lost 5 bases at V and 3 bases at J; junction bases unmatched: 7. CDR3 size: 16 residues. The CDR3 reads CASSPTLAGATDTQYF. In DNA, the CDR3 is TGTGCCAGCAGTCCTACACTAGCGGGAGCTACAGATACGCAGTATTTT.

This clonotype was found many times. The chain links TRBV27 to TRBJ1-1; D is unresolved. V shed 4 bases and J shed 1 base, with 7 bases lying between them. The CDR3 loop spans 13 amino acids. Germline V lookup: CDR1 MNHEY, CDR2 SMNVEV (reference sequence). DNA for the CDR3: TGTGCCAGCAGTTCGGGGAGGAACACTGAAGCTTTCTTT. Its protein is CASSSGRNTEAFF.

The CDR3: CSVGVGGFNYGYTF. The CDR3 DNA is TGCAGCGTTGGAGTGGGGGGCTTTAACTATGGCTACACCTTC. The chain employs TRBV29-1 and TRBJ1-2, with D maybe TRBD1 (6 bases). The CDR3 has 14 residues. The V gene's germline CDR1 is SQVTM and CDR2 ANQGSEA. V shed 4 bases and J shed 1 base, with 13 bases lying between them.

This clonotype came up many times. The chain has TRBV5-1 and TRBJ2-7; tentative D call: TRBD1 (5 bases). CDR3 length equals 15 residues. Per the germline V gene, CDR1 is SGHRS and CDR2 is YFSETQ. V dropped 0 bases and J dropped 2 bases, with 12 bases sitting between them. The chain's CDR3 is CASSLAPTATYEQYF. The DNA for the CDR3 is TGCGCCAGCAGCTTGGCCCCGACAGCGACCTACGAGCAGTACTTC.

The chain carries TRBV5-4 and TRBJ2-7, with TRBD1 identical over 12 bases. Trimming cost V 4 bases and J 5 bases; bases outside gene matches: 4. This CDR3 is built from 14 residues. Germline loops: CDR1 SGHNT, CDR2 YYREEE (reference sequence). The CDR3 loop reads CASSRDRGQNEQYF. The CDR3 DNA reads as TGTGCCAGCAGCCGGGACAGGGGGCAGAACGAGCAGTACTTC.

This clonotype has ten or more counts. This chain links TRBV19 with TRBJ1-1, with D tentatively TRBD1 (6 bases). The germline CDR1 and CDR2 sequences are LNHDA and SQIVND (reference sequence). Trimming shortened V by 9 bases and J by 0 bases, and 17 bases separated the two germline ends. The CDR3 length is 15 residues. The CDR3 loop is CASSLGGRVNTEAFF. CDR3 nucleotide sequence: TGTGCCAGCAGTTTAGGGGGGCGGGTGAACACTGAAGCTTTCTTT.

This clonotype was seen at least ten times. The chain combines TRBV28 with TRBJ2-5, with 7 positions matching TRBD1. V was pared by 6 bases and J by 5 bases, with 9 bases of the junction left unmatched. The CDR3 covers 14 residues. The germline gives CDR1 MDHEN, CDR2 SYDVKM. CDR3 sequence reads: CASSSVTGTETQYF. The CDR3 nucleotides are TGTGCCAGCAGCTCTGTGACAGGGACCGAGACCCAGTACTTC.

In this sample, this clonotype turned up many times. One end of the junction does not line up with germline, which may come from a read error. The chain recombines TRBV30 with TRBJ2-3, with D possibly TRBD1 on 6 matching bases. Germline CDR1 reads GTSNPN; CDR2 reads SVGIG (reference sequence). The CDR3 has 14 amino acids. CDR3 loop: CAWSLSMDRASMDF. The CDR3 DNA reads as TGTGCCTGGAGTTTAAGTATGGACAGAGCAAGTATGGATTTT.

V gene TRBV29-1 combines with J gene TRBJ2-7, with a tentative D call TRBD2 (6 bases). CDR1 is SQVTM, CDR2 ANQGSEA, per germline. This CDR3 has 16 residues. Trimming left V 1 base short and J 2 bases short, with 18 bases between. CDR3 amino acids: CSVEGVIAEITYEQYF. The CDR3 coding sequence is TGCAGCGTTGAAGGTGTGATAGCGGAGATCACCTACGAGCAGTACTTC.

V is TRBV6-2 or TRBV6-3 and J is TRBJ2-1; 9 nucleotides align to TRBD2. Trimming cost V 0 bases and J 5 bases; bases outside gene matches: 23. CDR3 size: 22 residues. Germline CDR1 is MNHEY and CDR2 is SVGEGT. CDR3 loop: CASSYSIRGGLADLVGNNEQFF. The CDR3 DNA is TGTGCCAGCAGTTACTCGATTAGGGGGGGACTAGCAGATTTGGTGGGGAACAATGAGCAGTTCTTC.

This clonotype was detected once. The chain joins TRBV28 to TRBJ1-5; D possibly corresponds to TRBD1 (5 bases). Deletions cut 7 bases from V and 7 bases from J, with 20 bases between. Germline CDR1 and CDR2: MDHEN and SYDVKM. This CDR3 region has 15 residues. CDR3 residues: CASTYWDSLEQPQHF. CDR3 sequence (DNA): TGTGCCAGCACCTACTGGGACTCACTGGAGCAGCCCCAGCATTTT. The variable domain in full, completed from reference TRBV28 and TRBJ1-5, reads DVKVTQSSRYLVKRTGEKVFLECVQDMDHENMFWYRQDPGLGLRLIYFSYDVKMKEKGDIPEGYSVSREKKERFSLILESASTNQTSMYLCASTYWDSLEQPQHFGDGTRLSIL.

Notes on this clonotype: A far larger clone is one base from this, pointing to a likely read error. The chain has TRBV11-2 and TRBJ2-1; perhaps TRBD2 as D (6 bases). V lost 2 bases, J lost 13 bases, and 21 bases lay in between. Germline V gene data show CDR1 as SGHAT and CDR2 as FQNNGV. The CDR3 is 15 residues long. Here the CDR3 reads CASSLLSSAQETQFF. Here the CDR3 DNA reads TGTGCCAGCAGCTTATTGTCTAGCGCCCAAGAGACCCAGTTCTTC.

This clonotype was detected ten times or more. V usage is TRBV20-1 and J usage is TRBJ1-2; 9 bases are shared with TRBD1. V gave up 0 bases and J gave up 1 base; unmatched junction bases: 3. The CDR3 totals 15 residues. Germline V gene sequence: CDR1 DFQATT, CDR2 SNEGSKA (reference sequence). CDR3 protein: CSAREEGQGNYGYTF. In DNA, the CDR3 is TGCAGTGCTAGAGAAGAGGGACAGGGTAACTATGGCTACACCTTC.

This clonotype was seen at least ten times. The chain carries TRBV12-3 or TRBV12-4 and TRBJ2-3; D might be TRBD1 (6 bases). V lost 7 bases to trimming and J lost 4 bases, with 9 bases between them. There are 12 residues in the CDR3. The CDR3 spells CASTAGADTQYF. As DNA, the CDR3 is TGTGCCAGCACCGCAGGGGCAGATACGCAGTATTTT.

This clonotype has a handful of counts. J is TRBJ1-5 and V is TRBV2, with TRBD1 as a possible D gene (5 bases). The CDR3 runs to 13 residues. In germline, CDR1 is SNHLY, CDR2 FYNNEI. V was pared by 7 bases and J by 6 bases, with 13 bases between. CDR3: CASKVRVGQPQHF. The CDR3 bases are TGTGCCAGCAAGGTCAGGGTCGGTCAGCCCCAGCATTTT.

This clonotype was counted many times. The chain recombines TRBV7-8 with TRBJ1-5; D unclear. The CDR3 runs to 15 residues. V lost 1 base, J lost 5 bases, and 12 bases lay in between. The germline V gene has CDR1 SGHVS and CDR2 FQNEAQ. CDR3 nucleotides: TGTGCCAGCAGCTTAGGGGTTGCTGTGGATCAGCCCCAGCATTTT. This sequence encodes CASSLGVAVDQPQHF. Full variable domain (missing parts from reference TRBV7-8 and TRBJ1-5): GAGVSQSPRYKVAKRGQDVALRCDPISGHVSLFWYQQALGQGPEFLTYFQNEAQLDKSGLPSDRFFAERPEGSVSTLKIQRTQQEDSAVYLCASSLGVAVDQPQHFGDGTRLSIL.

The genes are TRBV2 and TRBJ2-1, with 9 bases identical to TRBD2. V lost 5 bases and J lost 2; bases outside the gene matches: 4. Germline V CDR1 and CDR2: SNHLY, FYNNEI. This CDR3 comprises 15 residues. The CDR3 region has the DNA TGTGCCAGCAGTCGACGACTAGCGGCCTACAATGAGCAGTTCTTC. It is translated as CASSRRLAAYNEQFF.

This clonotype was counted at least ten times. The chain uses TRBV28 and TRBJ1-2; 7 bases are a match to TRBD1. The germline CDR1 and CDR2 sequences are MDHEN and SYDVKM. The V segment lost 6 bases and the J segment 8 bases; nucleotides outside the gene matches: 15. The CDR3 has 15 residues. CDR3 in amino acids: CASRHPWTGLRGYTF. As DNA, the CDR3 is TGTGCCAGCAGACACCCATGGACAGGTTTGCGGGGCTACACCTTC.

The chain links TRBV5-1 to TRBJ2-1, with D perhaps matching TRBD2 (6 bases). Trimming cost V 6 bases and J 6 bases, with 16 bases left between them. Germline V CDR1 and CDR2: SGHRS, YFSETQ. The CDR3 extends over 14 amino acids. The CDR3 region has the DNA TGCGCCAGCAAGGGGACTCCCCCGATCAATGAGCAGTTCTTC. It translates to CASKGTPPINEQFF.

This clonotype was counted many times. The rearrangement uses TRBV11-1 and TRBJ2-7; a weak D match, TRBD1 (6 bases). Germline V CDR1 and CDR2: SGHAT, FQDESV (reference sequence). The CDR3 has 12 residues. Trimming removed 6 bases from V and 4 bases from J, with 10 bases in between. CDR3 region: CASSYQGYEQYF. The CDR3 nucleotides are TGTGCCAGCAGTTACCAGGGGTACGAGCAGTACTTC.

The rearrangement joins TRBV30 to TRBJ1-5, with D perhaps matching TRBD1 (5 bases). Germline lookup yields CDR1 GTSNPN and CDR2 SVGIG (reference sequence). The CDR3 loop spans 14 amino acids. Trimming stripped 1 base from V and 4 bases from J, with 11 bases between. The CDR3 DNA reads TGTGCCTGGAGTGGAAGGGGATCAAATCAGCCCCAGCATTTT. Translated, it gives CAWSGRGSNQPQHF.